The rows below give T cell receptor beta chains drawn from one sample of a study of blood T cell repertoires in COVID-19. Libraries were prepared by immunoSEQ multiplex PCR; TCRdb keeps only in-frame clonotypes and omits some of them. This sample yields 250,000 to 350,000 clones, of which 87% are seen a single time; roughly 2.3% belongs to the top ten. The sample was peripheral blood. All receptors derive from a man aged 18 to 35 with active or convalescent COVID-19. Each CDR3 is given with its conserved first and last residue. Fields, in order: D gene, V gene, clone size, J gene, CDR3 DNA, CDR3 protein. A D gene is named only where the DNA matches it firmly. Size tells how often a clone was seen (once, few, many) or the class of an expanded clone, and some rows leave it out.

>TRBD1|TRBV5-1|.|TRBJ2-1
TGCGCCAGCAGCATACCCGGACAGGACAATGAGCAGTTCTTC
CASSIPGQDNEQFF
>TRBD1|TRBV28|.|TRBJ2-1
TGTGCCAGCAGTGACCAGGGGACAGGGCGGAATGAGCAGTTCTTC
CASSDQGTGRNEQFF
>.|TRBV6-5|.|TRBJ2-2
TGTGCCAGCACACCTCAGACCGGGGAGCTGTTTTTT
CASTPQTGELFF
>TRBD2|TRBV5-1|.|TRBJ2-1
TGCGCCAGCAGTCAAAGGACTAGTTCGGTTAATGAGCAGTTCTTC
CASSQRTSSVNEQFF
>TRBD2|TRBV18|.|TRBJ2-7
TGTGCCAGCTCATCGGGAGGGACTAGCGTCGAGCAGTACTTC
CASSSGGTSVEQYF
>.|TRBV7-9|.|TRBJ2-1
TGTGCCACCACCACCAGCTCCTACAATGAGCAGTTCTTC
CATTTSSYNEQFF
>.|TRBV3-1/TRBV3-2|.|TRBJ2-2
TGTGCCAGCAGCCAAGATCGTCAAGTTTTGGACAGCGCGAACACCGGGGAGCTGTTTTTT
CASSQDRQVLDSANTGELFF
>.|TRBV12-3/TRBV12-4|.|TRBJ1-1
TGTGCCAGCAGTTTTAGTGGGCAGCAAGCTTTCTTT
CASSFSGQQAFF
>.|TRBV9|.|TRBJ1-5
TGTGCCAGCAGCGTAGATGGTCGAGAAAAGAATCAGCCCCAGCATTTT
CASSVDGREKNQPQHF
>.|TRBV7-9|.|TRBJ2-7
TGTGCCAGCAGCTCTACCCCCACCGCCTACGAGCAGTACTTC
CASSSTPTAYEQYF
>TRBD1|TRBV5-1|few|TRBJ2-2
TGCGCCAGCAGCAGGGGACAGCAGAACACCGGGGAGCTGTTTTTT
CASSRGQQNTGELFF
>TRBD1|TRBV27|.|TRBJ1-2
TGTGCCAGCAGTTTATCGGCTGACAGGGCGCGATTTGGCTACACCTTC
CASSLSADRARFGYTF
>TRBD1|TRBV5-1|.|TRBJ1-6
TGCGCCAGCAGCTTGGGAGGACAGGGTTTTGTGTCACCCCTCCACTTT
CASSLGGQGFVSPLHF
>.|TRBV6-1|.|TRBJ1-2
TGTGCCAGCAGTGAATTCGAGTTCGGAGGGATGGAATATGGCTACACCTTC
CASSEFEFGGMEYGYTF
>.|TRBV7-9|once|TRBJ2-1
TGTGCCAGCAGCTTATGGGGGGATGAGCAGTTCTTC
CASSLWGDEQFF
>TRBD1|TRBV18|.|TRBJ2-5
TGTGCCAGCTCGCCCCCGACAGGGACGGGGGAGACCCAGTACTTC
CASSPPTGTGETQYF
>TRBD2|TRBV5-1|.|TRBJ2-1
TGCGCCAGCAGTATAGCGGGAGGTTCCTACAATGAGCAGTTCTTC
CASSIAGGSYNEQFF
>.|TRBV4-1|.|TRBJ1-1
TGCGCCAGCAGGATCGAGGACAGTATTAGGACTGAAGCTTTCTTT
CASRIEDSIRTEAFF
>.|TRBV2|.|TRBJ2-7
TGTGCCAGCAGCCCAGGCACGCACGAGCAGTACTTC
CASSPGTHEQYF
>TRBD1|TRBV24-1|.|TRBJ2-5
TGTGCCACCAGTGATTCACCGGGACAGGGAGGGGGGGAGACCCAGTACTTC
CATSDSPGQGGGETQYF
>.|TRBV4-1|.|TRBJ1-2
TGCGCCAGCAGCAACCCTTTGACAGCTAACTATGGCTACACCTTC
CASSNPLTANYGYTF
>TRBD2|TRBV4-2|.|TRBJ2-6
TGTGCCAGCAGCCAGGGGGGGTTATTGCCTGGGGCCAACGTCCTGACTTTC
CASSQGGLLPGANVLTF
>.|TRBV3-1/TRBV3-2|.|TRBJ2-7
TGTGCCAGCAGCCAAAGCCCCCGTCGATACGAGCAGTACTTC
CASSQSPRRYEQYF
>TRBD1|TRBV19|.|TRBJ1-1
TGTGCCAGTAATCTGGGAAGAGGGGGCGGTACTGAAGCTTTCTTT
CASNLGRGGGTEAFF
>.|TRBV6-5|.|TRBJ1-2
TGTGCCAGCAGGGGGGGAGGGGATGGCTACACCTTC
CASRGGGDGYTF